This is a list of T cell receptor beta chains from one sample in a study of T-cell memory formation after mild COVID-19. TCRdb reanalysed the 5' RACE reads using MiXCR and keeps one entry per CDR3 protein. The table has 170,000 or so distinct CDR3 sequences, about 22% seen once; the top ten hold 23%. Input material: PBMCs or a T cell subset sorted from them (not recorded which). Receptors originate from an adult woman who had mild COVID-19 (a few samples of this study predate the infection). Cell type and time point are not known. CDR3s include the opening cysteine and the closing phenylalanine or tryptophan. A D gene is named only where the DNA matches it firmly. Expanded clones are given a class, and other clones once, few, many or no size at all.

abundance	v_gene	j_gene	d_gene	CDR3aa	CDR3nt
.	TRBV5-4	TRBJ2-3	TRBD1	CASRLDRAGDTQYF	TGTGCCAGCAGATTGGACAGGGCCGGGGATACGCAGTATTTT
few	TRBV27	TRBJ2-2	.	CASRPFSGNTGELFF	TGTGCCAGCAGGCCTTTTAGCGGAAACACCGGGGAGCTGTTTTTT
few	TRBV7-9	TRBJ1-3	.	CASSLPIGDTGNTIYF	TGTGCCAGCAGCTTACCTATCGGGGATACTGGAAACACCATATATTTT
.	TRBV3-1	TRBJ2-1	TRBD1	CASSQAAAGGYYNEQFF	TGTGCCAGCAGCCAAGCAGCGGCAGGGGGCTACTACAATGAGCAGTTCTTC
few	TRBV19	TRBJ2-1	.	CASSMQGPFPPINEQFF	TGTGCCAGTAGTATGCAGGGGCCGTTTCCGCCTATCAATGAGCAGTTCTTC
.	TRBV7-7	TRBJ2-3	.	CASSLWRDTQYF	TGTGCCAGCAGCTTATGGAGAGATACGCAGTATTTT
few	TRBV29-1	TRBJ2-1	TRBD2	CSARLAGESLYYNEQFF	TGCAGCGCTCGACTAGCGGGAGAGTCCCTATATTACAATGAGCAGTTCTTC
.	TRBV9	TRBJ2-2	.	CASSVDGRANTGELFF	TGTGCCAGCAGCGTAGATGGCAGGGCAAACACCGGGGAGCTGTTTTTT
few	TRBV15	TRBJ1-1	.	CATSREGEAFF	TGTGCCACCAGCAGAGAAGGAGAAGCTTTCTTT
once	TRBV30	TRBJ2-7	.	CAWSLTVPYEQYF	TGTGCCTGGAGCTTGACAGTACCCTACGAGCAGTACTTC
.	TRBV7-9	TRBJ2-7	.	CALEAVRYEQYF	TGTGCCCTAGAAGCTGTCCGCTACGAGCAGTACTTC
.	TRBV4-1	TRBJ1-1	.	CASSQDGLGQMNTEAFF	TGCGCCAGCAGCCAAGATGGATTAGGGCAGATGAACACTGAAGCTTTCTTT
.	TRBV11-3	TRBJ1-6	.	CASSPGHHLSGSPLHF	TGTGCCAGCAGCCCGGGACACCACCTTTCGGGGTCACCCCTCCACTTT
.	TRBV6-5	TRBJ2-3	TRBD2	CASSWTSGSTDTQYF	TGTGCCAGCAGTTGGACTAGCGGTAGCACAGATACGCAGTATTTT
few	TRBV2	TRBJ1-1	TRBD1	CASTPGQLNTEAFF	TGTGCCAGCACCCCGGGACAGCTGAACACTGAAGCTTTCTTT
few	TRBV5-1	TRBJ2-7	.	CASSLFGGGEQYF	TGCGCCAGCAGCTTGTTTGGGGGCGGCGAGCAGTACTTC
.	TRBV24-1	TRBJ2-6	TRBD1	CATSLGQLSGANVLTF	TGTGCCACCAGCTTGGGACAGCTCTCTGGGGCCAACGTCCTGACTTTC
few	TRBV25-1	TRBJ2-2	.	CASISGNTGELFF	TGTGCCAGCATATCGGGAAACACCGGGGAGCTGTTTTTT
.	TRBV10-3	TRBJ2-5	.	CAIRATGPGVETQYF	TGTGCCATCAGGGCCACCGGGCCCGGGGTGGAGACCCAGTACTTC
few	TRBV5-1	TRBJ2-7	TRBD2	CASSRGGAYEQYF	TGCGCCAGCAGCCGGGGGGGCGCCTACGAGCAGTACTTC
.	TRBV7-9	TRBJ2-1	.	CASSLVPLEQFF	TGTGCCAGCAGCTTAGTCCCACTAGAGCAGTTCTTC
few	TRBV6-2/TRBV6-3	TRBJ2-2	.	CASSKNQDATGELFF	TGTGCCAGCAGTAAGAACCAGGACGCCACCGGGGAGCTGTTTTTT
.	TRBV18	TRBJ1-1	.	CASSPTVSMNTEAFF	TGTGCCAGCTCACCAACGGTCAGCATGAACACTGAAGCTTTCTTT
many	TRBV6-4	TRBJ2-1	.	CASSDSGGGYNEQFF	TGTGCCAGCAGTGACTCCGGGGGCGGGTACAATGAGCAGTTCTTC
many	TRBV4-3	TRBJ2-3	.	CASSQDGGFSTDTQYF	TGCGCCAGCAGCCAAGATGGGGGGTTCTCCACAGATACGCAGTATTTT
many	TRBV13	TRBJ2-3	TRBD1	CASSSRGQGTDTQYF	TGTGCCAGCAGCAGCAGGGGGCAGGGCACAGATACGCAGTATTTT
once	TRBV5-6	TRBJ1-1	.	CASSLGGYRNTEAFF	TGTGCCAGCAGCTTGGGCGGCTACCGGAACACTGAAGCTTTCTTT
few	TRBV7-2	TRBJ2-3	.	CASSTLGGRSDTQYF	TGTGCCAGCAGCACCCTAGGAGGGCGTTCCGATACGCAGTATTTT
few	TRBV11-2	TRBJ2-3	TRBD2	CASSQTSGWSTDTQYF	TGTGCCAGCAGCCAGACTAGCGGATGGAGCACAGATACGCAGTATTTT
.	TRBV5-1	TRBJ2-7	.	CASSLEADFSYEQYF	TGCGCCAGCAGCTTGGAAGCAGATTTCTCCTACGAGCAGTACTTC
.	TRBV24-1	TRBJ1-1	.	CATRSTANTEAFF	TGTGCCACCAGGTCGACAGCGAACACTGAAGCTTTCTTT